This TCR beta chain comes out of a study of cytomegalovirus exposure and HLA in healthy donors. General study results and limits: Prediction of most subjects' HLA-A and HLA-B alleles by TCR beta sequences was reportedly accurate. Cytomegalovirus status, reportedly, was diagnosed with high specificity and sensitivity by the classifier.

Germline V gene sequence: CDR1 LNHNV, CDR2 YYDKDF (reference sequence). J gave up 4 bases and V 4 bases, and 7 bases lay outside the gene matches. This CDR3 contains 17 residues. It was with 60 Vbeta and 13 Jbeta primers that the PCR ran. Produced via immunoSEQ multiplex PCR; TCRdb's table is partial and in-frame only. This sample has approximately 150,000 clones, with about two thirds found just once. Turning to this clone: Its antigen is as yet unknown.

The genes are TRBV15 and TRBJ2-1; TRBD2 matches 13 bases. The source material was PBMCs. This receptor was obtained from a woman in her twenties or thirties in good health and CMV-seronegative. The CDR3 DNA reads as TGTGCCACCAGCAACGGACTAGCGGGAGCTAATTACAATGAGCAGTTCTTC. Translation gives CATSNGLAGANYNEQFF.